This T cell receptor beta chain was obtained from a study of T cell responses to AZD1222 COVID-19 vaccine. Notes on the study in general: Spike-specific TCRs gained breadth and depth after people received two AZD1222 doses. There were vaccine-associated CD4 TCRs across spike, dominant at 160-218 and 743-854. The donors showed a predominance of white British ancestry and of females, with possible underestimation of clonal diversity.

From germline, CDR1 is MDHEN and CDR2 SYDVKM. Trimming removed 5 bases at V and 2 bases at J, with 10 bases between. This CDR3 comprises 13 residues. Assay used: immunoSEQ multiplex PCR; TCRdb lists only in-frame clones, some missing. Counted here are around 140,000 clones, about 92% occurring once; the ten biggest clones make up approximately 12%. In regard to this clone: What it recognizes is unknown.

The chain uses TRBV28 and TRBJ2-7; no clear D. Sequencing used peripheral blood, obtained after recovery from COVID-19. This sequence was found in an adult who had recovered from COVID-19. CDR3 residues: CASSPSGTYEQYF. The CDR3 coding sequence is TGTGCCAGCAGTCCGTCGGGTACCTACGAGCAGTACTTC.